The T cell receptor (beta chain) described here comes from a study of T cell responses to AZD1222 COVID-19 vaccine. With regard to this clone: Its antigen remains unidentified.

The table came from immunoSEQ multiplex PCR; TCRdb's copy has only in-frame clones and leaves some out. The repertoire holds roughly 28,000 clones, around nine tenths seen once, with 1.3% in the top ten. Trimming shortened V by 7 bases and J by 3 bases, and 15 bases separated the two germline ends. This CDR3 has 14 residues. Germline V lookup: CDR1 MNHNY, CDR2 SVGAGI (reference sequence). General study results and limits: The study reported that nearly half of spike-specific TCRs target unmutated variant regions. Only a handful of AZD1222 recipients, roughly six in all, had baseline seropositivity. It was only after the peak T cell response that any repertoires were sampled.

This receptor was obtained from an adult in good health. The specimen comprised peripheral blood, sampled on day 0 of AZD1222 vaccination. The gene calls are TRBV6-6 and TRBJ1-2, with no clear D. The DNA for the CDR3 is TGTGCCAGCACCGAAATAGCCAGAGACTATGGCTACACCTTC. This sequence encodes CASTEIARDYGYTF.